This paragraph reports one T cell receptor beta chain. No antigen is known for it. Unmatched junction bases numbered 12, after V lost 6 bases and J lost 3 bases. The V gene's germline CDR1 is MDHEN and CDR2 SYDVKM. CDR3 length: 17 residues. From the PCR reads, TCRdb called clonotypes with MiXCR, one entry per CDR3 protein. This table holds 25,000 to 35,000 distinct CDR3 sequences, around 49% found once. This sample was taken from a study of vaccination and CD4 T cells after COVID-19. Study-wide findings and caveats: Analysis of convalescent patients found that 304 of 307 vaccine-specific clones were spike mono-reactive.

Indicated time point: late sampling 161 to 241 days after vaccination in three convalescent patients. This clonotype originated in a human donor who had recovered from COVID-19. The material sequenced was CD4+ T cells from blood, taken about 7 months after SARS-CoV-2 vaccination. The chain employs TRBV28 and TRBJ2-1; 9 nucleotides match TRBD2. The CDR3 DNA sequence: TGTGCCAGCAGACCACTCCCCCTAGCGGGGATCTACAATGAGCAGTTCTTC. It codes for CASRPLPLAGIYNEQFF.